A selection of T cell receptor beta chains follows, all from one sample in a study of T-cell reconstitution after alpha-beta-depleted transplantation in children. MiXCR, applied by TCRdb to the PCR reads, yields one record per CDR3 protein. Of 440,000 or so distinct CDR3 sequences in the sample, roughly 11% were seen once. The sample was PBMCs from the stem cell graft donor, taken from the stem cell graft. All receptors come from a human donor who donated a stem cell graft to a child with acute myeloid leukemia. Each CDR3 is given with its conserved first and last residue. The D gene is left open where the match is weak. Rows may omit the clone size; those that give it use once, few, many or a size class.

d_call	cdr3_length	clone_size	v_call	j_call	cdr3_nt	cdr3_aa
TRBD2	14	NA	TRBV6-1	TRBJ2-5	TGTGCCAGCACCTCGGGACTACCTCAAGAGACCCAGTACTTC	CASTSGLPQETQYF
TRBD2	18	NA	TRBV12-3/TRBV12-4	TRBJ2-3	TGTGCCAGCAGGCGGCTAGCGGGGGGCAGAATTAGCACAGATACGCAGTATTTT	CASRRLAGGRISTDTQYF
NA	14	NA	TRBV15	TRBJ2-1	TGTGCCACCAGCAGAAAGGGACCCACACATGAGCAGTTCTTC	CATSRKGPTHEQFF
NA	14	few	TRBV10-3	TRBJ2-5	TGTGCCATCAGTGATAGGCGTTTCCAAGAGACCCAGTACTTC	CAISDRRFQETQYF
NA	16	NA	TRBV28	TRBJ2-7	NA	CASSDLRFEFSYEQYF
NA	15	few	TRBV12-3/TRBV12-4	TRBJ2-5	TGTGCCAGCAGTCCCGGGGGAACAGTGCAAGAGACCCAGTACTTC	CASSPGGTVQETQYF
TRBD1	14	NA	TRBV20-1	TRBJ1-6	TGCAGTGCTCGCGGGACAGAAGATAATTCACCCCTCCACTTT	CSARGTEDNSPLHF
NA	12	few	TRBV7-2	TRBJ2-4	TGTGCCAGCAGCCCGTCCCAAAACATTCAGTACTTC	CASSPSQNIQYF
NA	11	NA	TRBV6-5	TRBJ2-1	TGTGCCAGCAGCACACTAGGGGCCCAGTTCTTC	CASSTLGAQFF
TRBD1	15	NA	TRBV5-6	TRBJ2-7	TGTGCCAGCAGCCCCAGGGGGCGCCGGGGATCCGAGCAGTACTTC	CASSPRGRRGSEQYF
NA	18	NA	TRBV7-2	TRBJ2-3	TGTGCCAGCAGCTTAGCGGGGGGGCTAGCGGCCAACACAGATACGCAGTATTTT	CASSLAGGLAANTDTQYF
TRBD1	16	many	TRBV25-1	TRBJ2-5	TGTGCCAGCAGTGAACCCCGGACAGGGATCCAAGAGACCCAGTACTTC	CASSEPRTGIQETQYF
NA	13	many	TRBV29-1	TRBJ1-2	TGCAGCGTTGAAGATCGGGAAAGCCATGGCTACACCTTC	CSVEDRESHGYTF
NA	12	NA	TRBV6-2/TRBV6-3	TRBJ2-5	TGTGCCAGCAGTAAGGGTGGGGTAGCCCAGTACTTC	CASSKGGVAQYF
NA	15	NA	TRBV3-1	TRBJ2-1	TGTGCCAGCAGCCAAGACAGGAGCTCCTACAATGAGCAGTTCTTC	CASSQDRSSYNEQFF
NA	16	many	TRBV5-1	TRBJ2-3	TGCGCCAGCAGCTTGGCGGGGCGAGGGGTGGCGGATACGCAGTATTTT	CASSLAGRGVADTQYF
NA	15	NA	TRBV7-2	TRBJ1-3	TGTGCCACAGCGGGCCGAGGGGGTCTTAGAAACACCATATATTTT	CATAGRGGLRNTIYF
NA	17	NA	TRBV5-1	TRBJ2-3	TGCGCCAGCAGCTTGGTTCCGGCGGGGGCATCCACAGATACGCAGTATTTT	CASSLVPAGASTDTQYF
NA	15	many	TRBV18	TRBJ1-6	TGTGCCAGCTCACCGGAGCCGGCGGGAGGCTCACCCCTCCACTTT	CASSPEPAGGSPLHF
NA	17	few	TRBV9	TRBJ2-1	TGTGCCAGCAGCGCGTACTCGCAACCGAGCTCCTACAATGAGCAGTTCTTC	CASSAYSQPSSYNEQFF
NA	15	few	TRBV21-1	TRBJ2-7	TGTGCCAGCAGCAAAAGACTAGCGGGGGACTACGAGCAGTACTTC	CASSKRLAGDYEQYF
NA	12	NA	TRBV25-1	TRBJ1-1	TGTGCCAGCAGTCTCTCAGGGTACAAAGCTTTCTTT	CASSLSGYKAFF
NA	12	many	TRBV10-3	TRBJ2-7	TGTGCCATCAGGGCAGGGGCGTACGAGCAGTACTTC	CAIRAGAYEQYF
NA	13	few	TRBV7-9	TRBJ2-7	TGTGCCAGCAGCCTGACTTCTTCCTACGAGCAGTACTTC	CASSLTSSYEQYF
TRBD1	15	few	TRBV27	TRBJ2-7	TGTGCCAGCAGTTTGAGGACAGGCCTTTCTTACGAGCAGTACTTC	CASSLRTGLSYEQYF
TRBD1	13	NA	TRBV20-1	TRBJ2-7	TGCAGTGCTGCTCGGACAGGTCCCTACGAGCAGTACTTC	CSAARTGPYEQYF
NA	13	NA	TRBV20-1	TRBJ1-2	TGCAGTGCTAACCTAGGGGCGTGGGACGGCTACACCTTC	CSANLGAWDGYTF
TRBD1	17	few	TRBV6-1	TRBJ2-5	TGTGCCAGCAGTGGCTCATTCCGACAGGGGAAGCAAGAGACCCAGTACTTC	CASSGSFRQGKQETQYF
TRBD1	16	NA	TRBV20-1	TRBJ1-4	TGCAGTGCTAGAGGTGGTATGGGACAGGGTAATGAAAAACTGTTTTTT	CSARGGMGQGNEKLFF